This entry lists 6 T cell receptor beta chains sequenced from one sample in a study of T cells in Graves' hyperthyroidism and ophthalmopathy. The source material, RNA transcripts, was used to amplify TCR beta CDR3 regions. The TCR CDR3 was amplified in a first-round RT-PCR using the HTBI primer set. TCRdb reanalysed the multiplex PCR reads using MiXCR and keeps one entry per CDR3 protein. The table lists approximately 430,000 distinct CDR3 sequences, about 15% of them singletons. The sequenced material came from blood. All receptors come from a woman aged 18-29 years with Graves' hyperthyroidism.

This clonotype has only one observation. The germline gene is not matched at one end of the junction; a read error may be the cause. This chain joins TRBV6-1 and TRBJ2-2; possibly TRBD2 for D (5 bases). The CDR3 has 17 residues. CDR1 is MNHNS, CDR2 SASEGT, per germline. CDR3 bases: TGTGCCTGCAGTGAAGCGCATCGGGGATTGAACACCGGGGAGCTGTTTTTT. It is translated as CACSEAHRGLNTGELFF.

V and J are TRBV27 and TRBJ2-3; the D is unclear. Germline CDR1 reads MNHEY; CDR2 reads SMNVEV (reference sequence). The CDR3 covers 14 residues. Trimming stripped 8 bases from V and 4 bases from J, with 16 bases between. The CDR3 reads CASAVSVSSDTQYF. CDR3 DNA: TGTGCCAGCGCGGTTTCCGTTTCATCAGATACGCAGTATTTT.

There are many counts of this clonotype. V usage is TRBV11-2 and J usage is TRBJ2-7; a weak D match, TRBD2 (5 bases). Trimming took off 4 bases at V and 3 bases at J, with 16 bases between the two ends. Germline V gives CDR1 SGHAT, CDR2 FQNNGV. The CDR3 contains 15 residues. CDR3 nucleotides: TGTGCCAGCAGCTCCCTGATCGGGATTGACTACGAGCAGTACTTC. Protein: CASSSLIGIDYEQYF.

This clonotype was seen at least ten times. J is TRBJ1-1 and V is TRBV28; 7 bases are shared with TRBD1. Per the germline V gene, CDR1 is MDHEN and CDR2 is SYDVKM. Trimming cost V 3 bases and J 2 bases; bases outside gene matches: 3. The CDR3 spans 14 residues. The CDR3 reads CASSFPGGNTEAFF. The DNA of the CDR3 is TGTGCCAGCAGTTTTCCAGGGGGTAACACTGAAGCTTTCTTT.

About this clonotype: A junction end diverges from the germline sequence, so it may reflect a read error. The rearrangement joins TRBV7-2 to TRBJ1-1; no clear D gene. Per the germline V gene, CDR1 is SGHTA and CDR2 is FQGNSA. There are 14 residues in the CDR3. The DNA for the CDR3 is TGTGTCAGCAGCCCCCGGACGGGGAACACTGAAGCTTTCTTT. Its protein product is CVSSPRTGNTEAFF. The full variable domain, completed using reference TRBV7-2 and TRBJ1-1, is GAGVSQSPSNKVTEKGKDVELRCDPISGHTALYWYRQSLGQGLEFLIYFQGNSAPDKSGLPSDRFSAERTGGSVSTLTIQRTQQEDSAVYLCVSSPRTGNTEAFFGQGTRLTVV.

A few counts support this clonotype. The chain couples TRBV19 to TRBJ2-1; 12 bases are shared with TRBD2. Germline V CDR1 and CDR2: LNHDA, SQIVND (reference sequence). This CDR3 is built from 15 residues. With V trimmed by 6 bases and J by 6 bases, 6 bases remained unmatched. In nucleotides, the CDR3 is TGTGCCAGTAGAAGACTAGCGGGAGCTGTCAATGAGCAGTTCTTC. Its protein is CASRRLAGAVNEQFF.